These 20 T cell receptor beta chains originate from one sample sequenced in a study of T cell responses to AZD1222 COVID-19 vaccine. Clones were sequenced by immunoSEQ multiplex PCR, and TCRdb holds only the in-frame ones, with some missing. The profile shows 100,000 to 150,000 clones, more than 70% of them singletons. The sequenced sample was peripheral blood, obtained on day 0 of AZD1222 vaccination. These receptors were obtained from an adult in good health.

The V gene is TRBV29-1, the J gene TRBJ2-7, with D hard to call. Germline CDR1 is SQVTM and CDR2 is ANQGSEA. The CDR3 loop spans 13 amino acids. The V end lost 2 bases, the J end lost 3 bases, and 11 bases lay between the germline ends. The CDR3 sequence is CSVEWRQNYEQYF. CDR3 coding DNA: TGCAGCGTTGAATGGCGTCAGAACTACGAGCAGTACTTC.

This chain uses TRBV18 with TRBJ1-4; tentatively, D is TRBD1 (5 bases). The V end lost 3 bases, the J end lost 0 bases, and 11 bases lay between the germline ends. This CDR3 is 16 amino acids long. Germline V gene sequence: CDR1 KGHSH, CDR2 LQKENI. In nucleotides, the CDR3 is TGTGCCAGCTCACCGGTGGACACCCCAACTAATGAAAAACTGTTTTTT. It encodes CASSPVDTPTNEKLFF.

This chain connects TRBV5-1 to TRBJ1-2; TRBD1 agrees at 9 bases. Germline CDR1 SGHRS, CDR2 YFSETQ. The CDR3 contains 14 residues. The J segment lost 4 bases and the V segment lost 5 bases, leaving 6 bases of the junction unmatched. Here the CDR3 reads CASRPGTGSYGYTF. The CDR3 DNA sequence: TGCGCCAGCAGGCCTGGGACAGGGAGCTATGGCTACACCTTC.

This chain links TRBV24-1 with TRBJ1-2; unclear D gene. The CDR3 extends over 12 amino acids. V lost 5 bases to trimming and J lost 8 bases, with 11 bases between them. Germline assignment: CDR1 KGHDR and CDR2 SFDVKD. CDR3 region: CATSVGDGGYTF. CDR3 DNA sequence: TGTGCCACCAGTGTTGGGGATGGAGGCTACACCTTC.

This chain uses TRBV27 with TRBJ1-5; D gene uncertain. Trimming took off 5 bases at V and 5 bases at J, with 10 bases between the two ends. The CDR3 covers 13 residues. Germline-derived CDR1 and CDR2 are MNHEY and SMNVEV (reference sequence). The chain's CDR3 is CASSLERDQPQHF. CDR3 nucleotides: TGTGCCAGCAGTCTAGAGAGGGATCAGCCCCAGCATTTT.

The V and J genes are TRBV5-1 and TRBJ1-2; TRBD1 matches at 9 bases. The junction had 14 bases not matched to a gene; V was cut back by 1 base and J by 4 bases. This CDR3 is 18 amino acids long. The germline CDR1 and CDR2 sequences are SGHRS and YFSETQ. The CDR3 protein is CASSLFPGPGTGIYGYTF. CDR3 nucleotide sequence: TGCGCCAGCAGCTTGTTCCCGGGTCCGGGGACAGGGATCTATGGCTACACCTTC.

The CDR3 DNA reads as TGTGCCAGCAGTAACAGGCTGCGCGAGACCCAGTACTTC. Translation: CASSNRLRETQYF. The V and J genes are TRBV6-5 and TRBJ2-5; tentative D call: TRBD1 (5 bases). The germline V gene has CDR1 MNHEY and CDR2 SVGAGI. The CDR3 is made up of 13 amino acids. Trimming took 5 bases from V and 5 from J, leaving 12 bases between them.

With regard to this clone: The germline gene is not matched at one end of the junction; a read error may be the cause. The gene calls are TRBV19 and TRBJ1-5; maybe TRBD1 (5 bases). There are 14 residues in the CDR3. Looked up from germline, CDR1 is LNHDA and CDR2 is SQIVND (reference sequence). In DNA form, the CDR3 reads TGTGCCATTAGTGGGACGGATAGCAATCAGCCCCAGCATTTT. Translating gives CAISGTDSNQPQHF.

The chain recombines TRBV4-2 with TRBJ2-3; TRBD2 matches at 8 bases. V was pared by 0 bases and J by 5 bases, with 10 bases of the junction left unmatched. Germline CDR1 reads LGHNA; CDR2 reads YNFKEQ. The CDR3 totals 17 residues. DNA of the CDR3: TGTGCCAGCAGCCAAGACGGGCGGGAGGTCGGGGTAGATACGCAGTATTTT. Translation: CASSQDGREVGVDTQYF.

The V gene is TRBV4-3, the J gene TRBJ1-2, with D uncertain. CDR3 length: 15 amino acids. Per the germline V gene, CDR1 is LGHNA and CDR2 is YSLEER. The ends were cut back, 0 bases at V and 8 bases at J, with 16 bases in the middle. The CDR3 spells CASSQDWADKRGYTF. The CDR3 nucleotides read TGCGCCAGCAGCCAAGATTGGGCCGACAAGCGGGGCTACACCTTC.

The J gene is TRBJ2-3, the V gene TRBV6-2 or TRBV6-3, with 8 bases aligning to TRBD2. Germline CDR1 MNHEY, CDR2 SVGEGT. The CDR3 totals 19 residues. Losses at the gene ends were 2 bases for V and 2 bases for J; bases not matched to a gene: 15. DNA of the CDR3: TGTGCCAGCAGTTACCGCGTACGGGCGGGGGGCCCCTTCACAGATACGCAGTATTTT. Protein sequence: CASSYRVRAGGPFTDTQYF.

The chain employs TRBV27 and TRBJ2-7; D is possibly TRBD1 (5 bases). V lost 4 bases and J lost 0, with 7 bases in between. The germline V gene encodes CDR1 MNHEY and CDR2 SMNVEV (reference sequence). This CDR3 comprises 13 residues. This CDR3 is CASSYQGSYEQYF. The CDR3 DNA sequence: TGTGCCAGCAGTTACCAGGGCTCCTACGAGCAGTACTTC.

The gene calls are TRBV29-1 and TRBJ2-3; 8 bases agree with TRBD2. In germline, CDR1 is SQVTM, CDR2 ANQGSEA. Losses at the gene ends were 4 bases for V and 2 bases for J; bases not matched to a gene: 5. The CDR3 sequence is 14 residues long. CDR3 loop: CSVVPAGDTDTQYF. For the CDR3, the DNA is TGCAGCGTTGTCCCAGCGGGGGACACAGATACGCAGTATTTT.

The CDR3 region has the DNA TGTGCCAGCAGTTCACAGACAGATCAGCCCCAGCATTTT. It yields the protein CASSSQTDQPQHF. The chain uses TRBV12-3 or TRBV12-4 and TRBJ1-5, with a tentative D call TRBD1 (5 bases). The CDR3 length is 13 residues. Trimming shortened V by 4 bases and J by 5 bases, and 9 bases separated the two germline ends.

The V gene is TRBV18, the J gene TRBJ1-2; D may be TRBD1 (6 bases). Trimming pared 4 bases from V and 2 bases from J, leaving 8 bases between. Germline assignment: CDR1 KGHSH and CDR2 LQKENI. This CDR3 region has 13 residues. The CDR3 DNA is TGTGCCAGCTCACAGACAGGAAACTATGGCTACACCTTC. Translation gives CASSQTGNYGYTF.

The J gene is TRBJ1-1, the V gene TRBV19; D gene ambiguous. Germline CDR1 and CDR2: LNHDA and SQIVND (reference sequence). V lost 7 bases to trimming and J lost 5 bases, with 17 bases between them. This CDR3 has 14 amino acids. CDR3 sequence (DNA): TGTGCCAGTACCTCCGGGATAGCTCGGACTGAAGCTTTCTTT. This sequence encodes CASTSGIARTEAFF.

The chain is built from TRBV3-1 (or the pseudogene TRBV3-2) and TRBJ2-7; tentatively, D is TRBD2 (6 bases). This CDR3 has 14 amino acids. V lost 5 bases and J lost 3, with 14 bases in between. Germline values: CDR1 LGHDT, CDR2 YNNKEL (reference sequence). In DNA, the CDR3 is TGTGCCAGCAGCGGTGTGGAGGGCCTCTACGAGCAGTACTTC. Encoded protein: CASSGVEGLYEQYF.

V gene TRBV28 combines with J gene TRBJ1-1; maybe TRBD1 (6 bases). V was trimmed by 1 base and J by 0 bases, leaving 12 bases between them. Looked up from germline, CDR1 is MDHEN and CDR2 is SYDVKM. This CDR3 is 16 amino acids long. For the CDR3, the DNA is TGTGCCAGCAGTTTATTCCCCACAGGGTTGAACACTGAAGCTTTCTTT. Amino acids: CASSLFPTGLNTEAFF.

V is TRBV6-4 and J is TRBJ2-2, with 7 bases lining up with TRBD1. The CDR3 is made up of 20 amino acids. Germline values: CDR1 MRHNA, CDR2 SNTAGT. V lost 4 bases to trimming and J lost 11 bases; unmatched junction nucleotides: 28. CDR3 nucleotide sequence: TGTGCCAGCAGTGCGTCTCTATCCGTGGGGGACAGTGATGCACCGGGTGAGCTGTTTTTT. It codes for CASSASLSVGDSDAPGELFF.

V gene TRBV28 combines with J gene TRBJ2-3; D call uncertain. The CDR3 extends over 11 amino acids. CDR1 MDHEN and CDR2 SYDVKM come from the germline V gene. V dropped 4 bases and J dropped 7 bases, with 6 bases sitting between them. CDR3 DNA sequence: TGTGCCAGCAGTTCTCTGTATACGCAGTATTTT. This sequence encodes CASSSLYTQYF.